The 30 T cell receptor beta chains presented below share a single source sample, sequenced in a study of OX40 agonist ivuxolimab in advanced cancers. Data came from immunoSEQ multiplex PCR; TCRdb stores just in-frame clones and leaves some out. The repertoire holds over 50,000 clones, with about four fifths as singletons. This specimen was CD4+ or CD8+ T cells sorted from blood, taken in a trial of the OX40 agonist ivuxolimab. The receptors originated from an adult with an advanced solid tumor such as melanoma, head and neck, liver or kidney cancer.

This chain uses TRBV5-6 with TRBJ2-7; 7 bases agree with TRBD1. The germline V gene encodes CDR1 SGHDT and CDR2 YYEEEE. The CDR3 consists of 15 residues. The V and J ends lost 0 bases and 9 bases, in that order; junction bases with no gene match: 12. The CDR3 protein is CASSLAAGGPLGQYF. For the CDR3, the DNA is TGTGCCAGCAGCTTGGCGGCAGGGGGACCTCTGGGGCAGTACTTC.

The V and J genes are TRBV19 and TRBJ2-5; 7 bases line up with TRBD1. This CDR3 comprises 13 residues. Trimming took 8 bases from V and 5 from J; bases not matched to a gene: 8. In germline, CDR1 is LNHDA, CDR2 SQIVND (reference sequence). The CDR3 is CASSQGTIETQYF. In DNA, the CDR3 is TGTGCCAGTTCACAGGGGACAATTGAGACCCAGTACTTC.

The gene calls are TRBV18 and TRBJ2-1; 9 bases are shared with TRBD1. V shed 2 bases and J 3 bases; nucleotides not matched to a gene: 2. The CDR3 is made up of 15 amino acids. Germline V gives CDR1 KGHSH, CDR2 LQKENI. CDR3 protein: CASSPMDRGYNEQFF. As DNA, the CDR3 is TGTGCCAGCTCACCAATGGACAGGGGCTACAATGAGCAGTTCTTC.

This clone was observed a single time. The chain combines TRBV5-5 with TRBJ2-7; 10 nucleotides agree with TRBD1. Germline assignment: CDR1 SGHKS and CDR2 YYEKEE (reference sequence). The ends lost 0 bases at V and 7 bases at J; junction bases unmatched: 4. The CDR3 spans 14 residues. CDR3 loop: CASSLAGTGEEQYF. CDR3 nucleotides: TGTGCCAGCAGCTTGGCCGGGACAGGGGAAGAGCAGTACTTC.

This clone has just one count. The chain combines TRBV5-6 with TRBJ1-2; D is unclear. Germline CDR1 SGHDT, CDR2 YYEEEE. This CDR3 contains 15 residues. Between the trimmed V and J ends, which lost 0 bases and 7 bases, there was a span of 16 bases. Here the CDR3 reads CASSLAPTLGGGYTF. In DNA form, the CDR3 reads TGTGCCAGCAGCTTGGCCCCCACCCTCGGCGGTGGCTACACCTTC. The variable domain in full, with the rest retrieved from reference TRBV5-6 and TRBJ1-2, is DAGVTQSPTHLIKTRGQQVTLRCSPKSGHDTVSWYQQALGQGPQFIFQYYEEEERQRGNFPDRFSGHQFPNYSSELNVNALLLGDSALYLCASSLAPTLGGGYTFGSGTRLTVV.

The CDR3 sequence: CASSQAGDGLYEQYF. In DNA form, the CDR3 reads TGTGCCAGCAGCCAGGCAGGGGACGGACTTTACGAGCAGTACTTC. The J gene is TRBJ2-7, the V gene TRBV11-2; weak D call: TRBD1 (6 bases). The CDR3 has 15 amino acids. CDR1 is SGHAT and CDR2 is FQNNGV in the germline V gene. Between the trimmed V and J ends, which lost 5 bases and 4 bases, there was a span of 18 bases.

The chain carries TRBV30 and TRBJ1-1; tentative D call: TRBD1 (5 bases). The CDR3 length is 14 residues. Germline CDR1 reads GTSNPN; CDR2 reads SVGIG (reference sequence). V was shortened by 0 bases and J by 5 bases, with 13 bases between the two germline ends. CDR3 coding DNA: TGTGCCTGGAGTGTAGGGGCCTTTTCTACTGAAGCTTTCTTT. Amino acids: CAWSVGAFSTEAFF.

The chain couples TRBV4-1 to TRBJ2-1; 7 nucleotides align to TRBD1. Germline V CDR1 and CDR2: MGHRA, YSYEKL. V trimming: 0 bases; J trimming: 4 bases; junction bases outside the gene matches: 6. The CDR3 consists of 16 residues. CDR3 in amino acids: CASSQDLGQVYNEQFF. CDR3 bases: TGCGCCAGCAGCCAAGATTTAGGACAGGTTTACAATGAGCAGTTCTTC.

J is TRBJ1-4 and V is TRBV11-2; D is undetermined. Germline CDR1 is SGHAT and CDR2 is FQNNGV. With 6 bases removed from V and 3 bases from J, the gap between germline ends came to 11 bases. The CDR3 totals 14 residues. The CDR3 sequence is CASRRGNPNEKLFF. As DNA, the CDR3 is TGTGCCAGCAGACGAGGGAATCCTAATGAAAAACTGTTTTTT.

The rearrangement links TRBV11-2 to TRBJ1-1, with unresolved D. This CDR3 region has 14 residues. Germline V CDR1 and CDR2: SGHAT, FQNNGV. V lost 5 bases and J 8 bases, leaving 18 bases between the germline ends. Here the CDR3 DNA reads TGTGCCAGCAGCAAAAATCCAGAGGGCAACGAAGCTTTCTTT. Its translation: CASSKNPEGNEAFF.

The rearrangement links TRBV29-1 to TRBJ2-5; D is perhaps TRBD2 (6 bases). The germline CDR1 and CDR2 sequences are SQVTM and ANQGSEA. The CDR3 runs to 12 residues. Deletions cut 4 bases from V and 4 bases from J, with 10 bases between. CDR3 in amino acids: CSVGGTGETQYF. As DNA, the CDR3 is TGCAGCGTTGGTGGGACTGGAGAGACCCAGTACTTC.

This chain joins TRBV6-5 and TRBJ2-2; TRBD1 aligns across 8 bases. CDR1 and CDR2 from the germline V gene are MNHEY and SVGAGI. V shed 4 bases, J shed 1 base, and the junction held 5 bases outside the gene matches. There are 16 residues in the CDR3. The CDR3 nucleotides read TGTGCCAGCAGTTTCCTACAGGGGGGGAACACCGGGGAGCTGTTTTTT. This sequence encodes CASSFLQGGNTGELFF.

The chain joins TRBV28 to TRBJ2-7; either TRBD1 or TRBD2 may fit D (5 bases each). This CDR3 region has 22 residues. The V end was cut by 6 bases, the J end by 2 bases, with 38 bases between. Germline values: CDR1 MDHEN, CDR2 SYDVKM. CDR3 coding DNA: TGTGCCAGCAGGCGCGGTCAGGGACGGAGAACGACGGTCCTAGCACCTGCCTACGAGCAGTACTTC. This encodes CASRRGQGRRTTVLAPAYEQYF.

The chain couples TRBV7-9 to TRBJ2-7; D is ambiguous. Trimming took 1 base from V and 6 from J, leaving 16 bases between them. The CDR3 has 15 amino acids. CDR1 is SEHNR, CDR2 FQNEAQ, per germline (reference sequence). The CDR3 DNA follows: TGTGCCAGCAGCTTAGTATCCCGCCTCTTGGGCGAGCAGTACTTC. Protein sequence: CASSLVSRLLGEQYF.

This rearrangement joins TRBV18 to TRBJ2-1; 10 nucleotides align to TRBD1. From germline, CDR1 is KGHSH and CDR2 LQKENI. This CDR3 spans 17 amino acids. The V gene end was trimmed by 0 bases and the J gene end by 5 bases; junction bases not matched to a gene: 7. The DNA for the CDR3 is TGTGCCAGCTCACCACCCGTAGGACAGGGGGGCCACAATGAGCAGTTCTTC. Its translation: CASSPPVGQGGHNEQFF.

This clone was observed once. The chain links TRBV6-1 to TRBJ2-6; the D is unclear. CDR3 size: 14 residues. V gave up 3 bases and J gave up 0 bases, with 3 bases separating them. Germline-derived CDR1 and CDR2 are MNHNS and SASEGT. The CDR3 nucleotides are TGTGCCAGCAGTGAGGGCTCTGGGGCCAACGTCCTGACTTTC. Residues: CASSEGSGANVLTF.

There are a few counts of this clone. The V gene is TRBV2, the J gene TRBJ1-5; D is unclear. The V gene's germline CDR1 is SNHLY and CDR2 FYNNEI. The CDR3 covers 13 residues. With 7 bases removed from V and 3 bases from J, the gap between germline ends came to 10 bases. The CDR3 reads CASKSSYNQPQHF. As DNA, the CDR3 is TGTGCCAGCAAGAGCAGTTACAATCAGCCCCAGCATTTT.

This rearrangement joins TRBV5-1 to TRBJ1-3; D may be TRBD1 (6 bases). V lost 3 bases to trimming and J lost 0 bases, with 10 bases between them. Germline CDR1 reads SGHRS; CDR2 reads YFSETQ. The length of the CDR3 is 15 residues. The CDR3 DNA reads as TGCGCCAGCAGCTCGACAGGCCACTCTGGAAACACCATATATTTT. Translation gives CASSSTGHSGNTIYF.

The chain recombines TRBV5-6 with TRBJ1-1; D gene ambiguous. There are 14 residues in the CDR3. The germline V and J ends were trimmed by 0 bases and 1 base, with 7 bases remaining between them. Germline CDR1 reads SGHDT; CDR2 reads YYEEEE. The CDR3 sequence is CASSLGNRNTEAFF. CDR3 DNA sequence: TGTGCCAGCAGCTTGGGAAACAGGAACACTGAAGCTTTCTTT.

This chain uses TRBV18 with TRBJ2-3; 8 positions match TRBD2. V lost 2 bases, J lost 3 bases, and 13 bases stayed unmatched. CDR1 KGHSH and CDR2 LQKENI come from the germline V gene. This CDR3 region has 18 residues. The CDR3: CASSPGTGGPGTTDTQYF. CDR3 nucleotide sequence: TGTGCCAGCTCACCAGGGACGGGAGGGCCAGGGACGACAGATACGCAGTATTTT.

In its sample, this clone was seen once. The V gene is TRBV5-8, the J gene TRBJ2-7; D gene unclear. V was cut by 1 base and J by 6 bases, with 8 bases left in between. Germline V gene sequence: CDR1 SGHTS, CDR2 YDEGEE. This CDR3 is built from 12 residues. The DNA of the CDR3 is TGTGCCAGCAGCTTGAGGTTGGTCGAGCAGTACTTC. Encoded protein: CASSLRLVEQYF.

The chain combines TRBV6-6 with TRBJ1-2; D is uncertain. This CDR3 comprises 11 residues. Trimming took 2 bases from V and 7 from J, leaving 5 bases between them. From germline, CDR1 is MNHNY and CDR2 SVGAGI (reference sequence). CDR3 DNA: TGTGCCAGCAGTTACACCCGTGGCTACACCTTC. Translating it yields CASSYTRGYTF.

V is TRBV5-1 and J is TRBJ2-7, with 8 bases that match TRBD2. The CDR3 contains 13 residues. V was pared by 4 bases and J by 3 bases, with 3 bases of the junction left unmatched. In germline, CDR1 is SGHRS, CDR2 YFSETQ. Written as DNA, the CDR3 is TGCGCCAGCAGCACCGGGACTAGCTACGAGCAGTACTTC. Its translation: CASSTGTSYEQYF. The variable domain in full, completed from reference TRBV5-1 and TRBJ2-7, reads KAGVTQTPRYLIKTRGQQVTLSCSPISGHRSVSWYQQTPGQGLQFLFEYFSETQRNKGNFPGRFSGRQFSNSRSEMNVSTLELGDSALYLCASSTGTSYEQYFGPGTRLTVT.

Here the CDR3 DNA reads TGTGCCAGCAGCTTAGATGGCTGGACCTCCTACGAGCAGTACTTC. Translation gives CASSLDGWTSYEQYF. The chain has TRBV11-2 and TRBJ2-7; the D is unclear. The CDR3 loop spans 15 amino acids. CDR1 and CDR2 from the germline V gene are SGHAT and FQNNGV. V lost 0 bases and J lost 0, with 9 bases in between.

The rearrangement links TRBV19 to TRBJ2-2; D is perhaps TRBD1 (6 bases). Germline V gene data show CDR1 as LNHDA and CDR2 as SQIVND (reference sequence). Trimming took off 2 bases at V and 5 bases at J, with 9 bases between the two ends. CDR3 length equals 14 residues. CDR3 loop: CASSIRDNTGELFF. The CDR3 nucleotides are TGTGCCAGTAGTATACGGGACAATACCGGGGAGCTGTTTTTT.

Written as DNA, the CDR3 is TGTGCCAGCAAACAGGGGGCTTTGGACGAGCAGTACTTC. Translation gives CASKQGALDEQYF. The V and J genes are TRBV2 and TRBJ2-7; 9 nucleotides match TRBD1. The CDR3 totals 13 residues. The V and J ends lost 7 bases and 5 bases, in that order; junction bases with no gene match: 6. Germline V gene sequence: CDR1 SNHLY, CDR2 FYNNEI.

In this sample, this clone is medium-sized. This rearrangement joins TRBV7-9 to TRBJ1-5; D is unclear. CDR1 and CDR2 (germline): SEHNR, FQNEAQ (reference sequence). Trimming removed 4 bases at V and 6 bases at J, with 7 bases between. The CDR3 extends over 12 amino acids. CDR3 loop: CASSWMGQPQHF. CDR3 bases: TGTGCCAGCAGCTGGATGGGTCAGCCCCAGCATTTT.

The chain recombines TRBV6-5 with TRBJ2-7; a possible D gene is TRBD2 (6 bases). Trimming cost V 7 bases and J 0 bases, with 13 bases left between them. Germline CDR1 reads MNHEY; CDR2 reads SVGAGI. The CDR3 loop spans 14 amino acids. CDR3 region: CASTRGTHSYEQYF. Here the CDR3 DNA reads TGTGCCAGCACCCGGGGGACTCACTCCTACGAGCAGTACTTC.

This clone was detected a few times. This sequence joins TRBV5-1 and TRBJ2-6; TRBD1 might be the D (5 bases). The length of the CDR3 is 16 residues. Germline assignment: CDR1 SGHRS and CDR2 YFSETQ. Trimming left V 4 bases short and J 4 bases short, with 15 bases between. CDR3 DNA: TGCGCCAGCAGCCAAACGACAGTAGCCGGGGCCAACGTCCTGACTTTC. Its translation is CASSQTTVAGANVLTF.

This chain links TRBV27 with TRBJ2-1, with no clear D. The V gene's germline CDR1 is MNHEY and CDR2 SMNVEV (reference sequence). This CDR3 contains 15 residues. V was clipped by 3 bases and J by 0 bases, with 9 bases between them. The CDR3 here is CASSLVGTSYNEQFF. CDR3 DNA sequence: TGTGCCAGCAGTTTGGTGGGTACCTCCTACAATGAGCAGTTCTTC.